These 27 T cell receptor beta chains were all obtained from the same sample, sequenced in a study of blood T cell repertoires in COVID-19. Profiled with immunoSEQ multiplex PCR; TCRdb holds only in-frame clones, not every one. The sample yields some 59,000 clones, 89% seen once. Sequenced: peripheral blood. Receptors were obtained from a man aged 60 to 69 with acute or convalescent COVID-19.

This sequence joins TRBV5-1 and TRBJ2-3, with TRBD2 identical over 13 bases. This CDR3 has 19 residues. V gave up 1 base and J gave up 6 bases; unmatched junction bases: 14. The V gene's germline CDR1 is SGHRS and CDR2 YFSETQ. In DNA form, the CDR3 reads TGCGCCAGCAGCTTGCTCGGACTAGCGGGGGCCCTACTTTCCGATACGCAGTATTTT. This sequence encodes CASSLLGLAGALLSDTQYF. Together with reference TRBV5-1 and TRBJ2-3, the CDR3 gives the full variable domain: KAGVTQTPRYLIKTRGQQVTLSCSPISGHRSVSWYQQTPGQGLQFLFEYFSETQRNKGNFPGRFSGRQFSNSRSEMNVSTLELGDSALYLCASSLLGLAGALLSDTQYFGPGTRLTVL.

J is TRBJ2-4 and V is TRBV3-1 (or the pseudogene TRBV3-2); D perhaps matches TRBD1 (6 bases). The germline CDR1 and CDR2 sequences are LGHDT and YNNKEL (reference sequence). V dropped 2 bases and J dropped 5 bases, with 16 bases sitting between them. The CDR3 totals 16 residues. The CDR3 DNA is TGTGCCAGCAGCCAATTAACAGGGATTAGCGAAAACATTCAGTACTTC. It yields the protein CASSQLTGISENIQYF.

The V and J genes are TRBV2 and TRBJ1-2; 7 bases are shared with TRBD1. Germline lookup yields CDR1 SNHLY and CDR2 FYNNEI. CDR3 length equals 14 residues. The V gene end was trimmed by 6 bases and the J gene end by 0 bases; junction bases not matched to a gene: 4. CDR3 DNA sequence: TGTGCCAGCAGCGGGGACAGATCTAACTATGGCTACACCTTC. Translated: CASSGDRSNYGYTF.

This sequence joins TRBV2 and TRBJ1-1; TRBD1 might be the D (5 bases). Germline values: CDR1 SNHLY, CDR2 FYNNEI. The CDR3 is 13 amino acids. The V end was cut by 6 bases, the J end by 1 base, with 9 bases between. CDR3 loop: CASSDDRNTEAFF. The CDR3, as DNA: TGTGCCAGCAGCGACGACAGGAACACTGAAGCTTTCTTT.

CDR3 sequence reads: CASSLQGREPQHF. For the CDR3, the DNA is TGTGCCAGCAGCTTGCAGGGGCGGGAGCCCCAGCATTTT. The chain couples TRBV5-8 to TRBJ1-5; D may be TRBD1 (6 bases). Trimming pared 1 base from V and 8 bases from J, leaving 10 bases between. Germline V CDR1 and CDR2: SGHTS, YDEGEE. The length of the CDR3 is 13 residues.

The CDR3 sequence: CSVARGWATEAFF. CDR3 coding DNA: TGCAGCGTTGCGCGGGGGTGGGCCACTGAAGCTTTCTTT. The chain is built from TRBV29-1 and TRBJ1-1, with D possibly matching TRBD1 (5 bases). This CDR3 is built from 13 residues. Trimming pared 4 bases from V and 4 bases from J, leaving 13 bases between. The germline V gene encodes CDR1 SQVTM and CDR2 ANQGSEA. The full variable domain, with the rest looked up from reference TRBV29-1 and TRBJ1-1, is SAVISQKPSRDICQRGTSLTIQCQVDSQVTMMFWYRQQPGQSLTLIATANQGSEATYESGFVIDKFPISRPNLTFSTLTVSNMSPEDSSIYLCSVARGWATEAFFGQGTRLTVV.

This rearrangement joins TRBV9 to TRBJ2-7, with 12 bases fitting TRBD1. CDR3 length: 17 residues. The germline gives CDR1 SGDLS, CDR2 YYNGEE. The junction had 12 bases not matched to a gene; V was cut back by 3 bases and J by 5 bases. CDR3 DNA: TGTGCCAGCAGCGCCTTGGGACAGGGGGCGCAAAGCCACGAGCAGTACTTC. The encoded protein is CASSALGQGAQSHEQYF.

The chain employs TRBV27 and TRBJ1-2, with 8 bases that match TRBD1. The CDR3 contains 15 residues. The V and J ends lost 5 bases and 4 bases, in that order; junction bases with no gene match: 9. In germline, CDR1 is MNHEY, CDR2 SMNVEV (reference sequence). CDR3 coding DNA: TGTGCCAGCAGTCCCCGGACAGGGTTCACCTATGGCTACACCTTC. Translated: CASSPRTGFTYGYTF.

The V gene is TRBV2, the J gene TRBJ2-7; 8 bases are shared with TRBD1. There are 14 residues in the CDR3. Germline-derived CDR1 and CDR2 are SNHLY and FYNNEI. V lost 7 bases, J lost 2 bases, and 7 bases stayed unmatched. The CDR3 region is CASNSQGGAYEQYF. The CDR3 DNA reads TGTGCCAGCAATTCACAGGGGGGAGCCTACGAGCAGTACTTC.

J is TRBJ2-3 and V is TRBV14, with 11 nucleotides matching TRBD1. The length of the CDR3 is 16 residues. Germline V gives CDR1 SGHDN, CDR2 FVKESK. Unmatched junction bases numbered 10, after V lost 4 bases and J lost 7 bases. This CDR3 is CASSLLGQGEGNTQYF. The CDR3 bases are TGTGCCAGCAGCCTCCTGGGACAGGGGGAAGGAAATACGCAGTATTTT.

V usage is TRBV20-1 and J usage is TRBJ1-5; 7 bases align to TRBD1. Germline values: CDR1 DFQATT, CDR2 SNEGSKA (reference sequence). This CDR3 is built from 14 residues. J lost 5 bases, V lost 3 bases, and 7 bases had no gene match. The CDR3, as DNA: TGCAGTGCTAGTAAAACAGGGGATCATCAGCCCCAGCATTTT. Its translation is CSASKTGDHQPQHF.

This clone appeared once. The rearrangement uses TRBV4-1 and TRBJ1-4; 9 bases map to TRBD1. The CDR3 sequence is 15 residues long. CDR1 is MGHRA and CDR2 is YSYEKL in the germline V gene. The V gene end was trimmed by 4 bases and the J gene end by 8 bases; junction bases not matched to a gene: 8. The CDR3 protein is CASSLTGGWEEKLFF. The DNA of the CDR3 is TGCGCCAGCAGCCTGACAGGGGGGTGGGAGGAAAAACTGTTTTTT.

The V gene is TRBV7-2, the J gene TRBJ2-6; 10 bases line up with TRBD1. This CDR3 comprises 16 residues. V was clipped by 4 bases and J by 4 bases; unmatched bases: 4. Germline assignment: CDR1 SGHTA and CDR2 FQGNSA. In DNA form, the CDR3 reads TGTGCCAGCAGCTCCGGGACAGGGGCAGGGGCCAACGTCCTGACTTTC. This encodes CASSSGTGAGANVLTF.

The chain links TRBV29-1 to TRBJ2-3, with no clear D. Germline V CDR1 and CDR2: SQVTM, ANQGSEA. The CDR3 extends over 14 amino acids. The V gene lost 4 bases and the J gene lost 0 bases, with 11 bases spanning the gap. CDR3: CSVVTPPSTDTQYF. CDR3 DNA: TGCAGCGTTGTAACACCGCCCAGCACAGATACGCAGTATTTT.

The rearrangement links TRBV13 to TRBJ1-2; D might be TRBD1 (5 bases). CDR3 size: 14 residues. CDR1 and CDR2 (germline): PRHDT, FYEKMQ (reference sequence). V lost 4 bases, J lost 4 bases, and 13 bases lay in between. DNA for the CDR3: TGTGCCAGCAGCTCCGGGGGAGGCGTCTATGGCTACACCTTC. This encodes CASSSGGGVYGYTF.

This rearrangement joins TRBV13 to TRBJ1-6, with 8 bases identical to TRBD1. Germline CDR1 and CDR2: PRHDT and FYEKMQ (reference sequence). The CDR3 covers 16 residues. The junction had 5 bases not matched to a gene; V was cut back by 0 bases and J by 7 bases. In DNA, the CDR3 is TGTGCCAGCAGCTTAGGCCTAGGACAGGGAAATTCACCCCTCCACTTT. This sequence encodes CASSLGLGQGNSPLHF.

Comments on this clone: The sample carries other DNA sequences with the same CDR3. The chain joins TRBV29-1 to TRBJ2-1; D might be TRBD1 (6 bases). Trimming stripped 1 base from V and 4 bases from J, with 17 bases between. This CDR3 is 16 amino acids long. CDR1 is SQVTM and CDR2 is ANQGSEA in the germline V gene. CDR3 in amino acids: CSVEGRGQRGYNEQFF. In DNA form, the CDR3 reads TGCAGCGTTGAAGGCCGGGGACAAAGAGGGTACAATGAGCAGTTCTTC.

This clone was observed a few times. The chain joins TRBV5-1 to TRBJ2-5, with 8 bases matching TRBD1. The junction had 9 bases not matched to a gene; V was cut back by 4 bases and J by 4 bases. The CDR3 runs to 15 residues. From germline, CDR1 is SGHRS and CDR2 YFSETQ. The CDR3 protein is CASSPGLTGAETQYF. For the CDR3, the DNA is TGCGCCAGCAGCCCGGGATTGACAGGGGCAGAGACCCAGTACTTC.

CDR3 residues: CASSPTGDYGYTF. The CDR3 nucleotides read TGTGCCAGCAGCCCGACAGGGGACTATGGCTACACCTTC. This sequence joins TRBV3-1 (or the pseudogene TRBV3-2) and TRBJ1-2; 8 bases align to TRBD1. The V gene end was trimmed by 4 bases and the J gene end by 3 bases; junction bases not matched to a gene: 1. CDR1 is LGHDT, CDR2 YNNKEL, per germline (reference sequence). The CDR3 is made up of 13 amino acids.

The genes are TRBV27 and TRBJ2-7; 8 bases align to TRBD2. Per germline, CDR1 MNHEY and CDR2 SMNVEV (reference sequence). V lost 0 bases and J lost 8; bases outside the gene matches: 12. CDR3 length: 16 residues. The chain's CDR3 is CASSLSRGGVSIKQYF. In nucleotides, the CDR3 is TGTGCCAGCAGTTTATCCCGGGGGGGAGTATCTATAAAGCAGTACTTC.

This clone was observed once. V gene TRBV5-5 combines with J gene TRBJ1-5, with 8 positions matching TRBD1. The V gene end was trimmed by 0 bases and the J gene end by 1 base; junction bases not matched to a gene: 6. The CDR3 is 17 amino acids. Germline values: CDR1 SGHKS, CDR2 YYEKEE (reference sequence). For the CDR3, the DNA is TGTGCCAGCAGCTTGGGACAGGGGTTTTCGAGCAATCAGCCCCAGCATTTT. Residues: CASSLGQGFSSNQPQHF.

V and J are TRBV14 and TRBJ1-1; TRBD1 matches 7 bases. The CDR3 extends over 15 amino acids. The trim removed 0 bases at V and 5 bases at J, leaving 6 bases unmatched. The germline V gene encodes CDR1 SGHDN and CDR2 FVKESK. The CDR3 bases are TGTGCCAGCAGCCAAGACGAGGGGGCTCGGACTGAAGCTTTCTTT. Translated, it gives CASSQDEGARTEAFF.

For the CDR3, the DNA is TGTGCCAGCAGCCAAGCGGCAGGGGCCTATGGCTACACCTTC. Translated: CASSQAAGAYGYTF. This chain joins TRBV3-1 (or the pseudogene TRBV3-2) and TRBJ1-2; D is possibly TRBD1 (6 bases). The ends were cut back, 1 base at V and 4 bases at J, with 10 bases in the middle. The length of the CDR3 is 14 residues. Germline V lookup: CDR1 LGHDT, CDR2 YNNKEL (reference sequence).

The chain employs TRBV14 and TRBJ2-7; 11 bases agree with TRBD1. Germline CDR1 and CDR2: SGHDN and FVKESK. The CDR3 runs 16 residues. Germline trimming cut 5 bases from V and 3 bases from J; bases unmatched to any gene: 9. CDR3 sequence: CASSGQGAGPLYEQYF. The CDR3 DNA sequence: TGTGCCAGCAGCGGACAGGGGGCCGGCCCTCTCTACGAGCAGTACTTC.

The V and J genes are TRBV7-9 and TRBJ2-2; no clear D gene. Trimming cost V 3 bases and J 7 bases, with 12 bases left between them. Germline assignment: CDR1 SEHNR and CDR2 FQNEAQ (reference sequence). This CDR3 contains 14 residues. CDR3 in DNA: TGTGCCAGCAGCTTGGGCAGGTTACTCGGGGAGCTGTTTTTT. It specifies CASSLGRLLGELFF.

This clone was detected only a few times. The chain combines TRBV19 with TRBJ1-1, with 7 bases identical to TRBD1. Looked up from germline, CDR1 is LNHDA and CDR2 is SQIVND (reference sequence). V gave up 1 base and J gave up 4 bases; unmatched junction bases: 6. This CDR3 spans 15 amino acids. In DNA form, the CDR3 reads TGTGCCAGTAGTATAGGGGCACAGGGGTCCACTGAAGCTTTCTTT. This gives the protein CASSIGAQGSTEAFF.

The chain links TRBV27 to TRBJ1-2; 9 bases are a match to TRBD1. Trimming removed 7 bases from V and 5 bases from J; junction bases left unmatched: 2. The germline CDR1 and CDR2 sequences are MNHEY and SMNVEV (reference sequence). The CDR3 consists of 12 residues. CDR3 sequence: CASKTGGYGYTF. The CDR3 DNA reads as TGTGCCAGCAAGACAGGGGGATATGGCTACACCTTC.